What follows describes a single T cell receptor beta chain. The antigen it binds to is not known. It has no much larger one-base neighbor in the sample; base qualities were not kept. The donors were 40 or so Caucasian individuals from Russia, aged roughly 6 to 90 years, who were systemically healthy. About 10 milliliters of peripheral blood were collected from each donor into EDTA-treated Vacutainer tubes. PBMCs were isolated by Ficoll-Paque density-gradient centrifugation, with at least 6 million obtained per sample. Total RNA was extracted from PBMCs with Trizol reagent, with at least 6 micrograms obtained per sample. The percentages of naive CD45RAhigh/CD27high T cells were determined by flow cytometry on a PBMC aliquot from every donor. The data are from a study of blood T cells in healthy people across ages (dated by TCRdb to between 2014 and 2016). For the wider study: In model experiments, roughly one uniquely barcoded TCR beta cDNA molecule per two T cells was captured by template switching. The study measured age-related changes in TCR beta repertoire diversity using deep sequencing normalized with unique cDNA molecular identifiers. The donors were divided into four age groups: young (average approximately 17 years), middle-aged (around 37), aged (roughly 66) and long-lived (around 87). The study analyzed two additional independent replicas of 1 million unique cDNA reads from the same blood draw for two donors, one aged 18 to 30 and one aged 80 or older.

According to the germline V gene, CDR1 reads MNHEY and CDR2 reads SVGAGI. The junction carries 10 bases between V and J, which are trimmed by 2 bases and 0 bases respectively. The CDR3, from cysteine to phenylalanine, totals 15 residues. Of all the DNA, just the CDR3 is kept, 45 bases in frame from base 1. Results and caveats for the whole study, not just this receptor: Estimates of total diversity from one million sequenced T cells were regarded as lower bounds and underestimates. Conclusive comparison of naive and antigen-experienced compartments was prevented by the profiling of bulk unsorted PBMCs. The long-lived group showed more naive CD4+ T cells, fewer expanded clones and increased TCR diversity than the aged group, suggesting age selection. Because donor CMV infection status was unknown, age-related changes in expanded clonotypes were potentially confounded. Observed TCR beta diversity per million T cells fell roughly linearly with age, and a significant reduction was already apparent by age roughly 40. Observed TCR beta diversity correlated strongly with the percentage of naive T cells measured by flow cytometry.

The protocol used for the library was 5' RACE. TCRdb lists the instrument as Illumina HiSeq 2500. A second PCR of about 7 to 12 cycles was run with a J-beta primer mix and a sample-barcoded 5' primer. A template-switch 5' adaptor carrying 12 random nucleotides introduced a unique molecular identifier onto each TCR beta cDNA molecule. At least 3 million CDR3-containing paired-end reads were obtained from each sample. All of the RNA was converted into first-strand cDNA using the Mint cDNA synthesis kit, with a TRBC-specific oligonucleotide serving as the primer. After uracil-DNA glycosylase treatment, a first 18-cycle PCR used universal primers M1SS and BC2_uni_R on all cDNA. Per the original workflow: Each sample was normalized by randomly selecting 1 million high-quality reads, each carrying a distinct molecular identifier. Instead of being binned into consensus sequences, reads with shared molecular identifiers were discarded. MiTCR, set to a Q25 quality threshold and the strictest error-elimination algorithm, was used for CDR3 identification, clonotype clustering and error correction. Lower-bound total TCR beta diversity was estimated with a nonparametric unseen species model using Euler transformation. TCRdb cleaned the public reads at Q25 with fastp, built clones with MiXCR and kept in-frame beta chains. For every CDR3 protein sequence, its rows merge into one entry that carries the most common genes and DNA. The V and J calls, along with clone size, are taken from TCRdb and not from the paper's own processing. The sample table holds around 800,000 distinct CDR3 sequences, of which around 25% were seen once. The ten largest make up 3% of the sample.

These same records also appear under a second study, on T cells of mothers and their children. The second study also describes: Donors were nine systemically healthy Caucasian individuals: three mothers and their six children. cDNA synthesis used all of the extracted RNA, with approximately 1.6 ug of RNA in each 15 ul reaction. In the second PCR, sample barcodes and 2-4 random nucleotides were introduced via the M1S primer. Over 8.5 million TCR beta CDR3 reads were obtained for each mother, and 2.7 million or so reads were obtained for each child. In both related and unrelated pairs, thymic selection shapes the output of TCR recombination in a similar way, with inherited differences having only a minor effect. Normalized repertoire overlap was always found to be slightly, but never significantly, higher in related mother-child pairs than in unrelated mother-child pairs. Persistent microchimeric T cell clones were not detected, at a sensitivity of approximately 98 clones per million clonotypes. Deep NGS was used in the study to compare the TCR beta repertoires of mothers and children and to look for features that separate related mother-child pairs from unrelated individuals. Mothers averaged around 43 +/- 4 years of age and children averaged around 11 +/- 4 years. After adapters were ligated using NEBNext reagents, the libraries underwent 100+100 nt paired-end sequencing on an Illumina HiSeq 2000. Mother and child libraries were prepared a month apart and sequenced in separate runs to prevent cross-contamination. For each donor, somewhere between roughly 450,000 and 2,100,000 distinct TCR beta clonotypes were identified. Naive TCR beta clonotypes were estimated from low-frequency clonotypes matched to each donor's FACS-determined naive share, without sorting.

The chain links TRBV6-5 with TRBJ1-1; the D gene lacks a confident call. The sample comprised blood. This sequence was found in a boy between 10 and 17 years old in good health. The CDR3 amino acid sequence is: CASSYLEQMNTEAFF. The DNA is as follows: TGTGCCAGCAGTTACCTGGAACAGATGAACACTGAAGCTTTCTTT.